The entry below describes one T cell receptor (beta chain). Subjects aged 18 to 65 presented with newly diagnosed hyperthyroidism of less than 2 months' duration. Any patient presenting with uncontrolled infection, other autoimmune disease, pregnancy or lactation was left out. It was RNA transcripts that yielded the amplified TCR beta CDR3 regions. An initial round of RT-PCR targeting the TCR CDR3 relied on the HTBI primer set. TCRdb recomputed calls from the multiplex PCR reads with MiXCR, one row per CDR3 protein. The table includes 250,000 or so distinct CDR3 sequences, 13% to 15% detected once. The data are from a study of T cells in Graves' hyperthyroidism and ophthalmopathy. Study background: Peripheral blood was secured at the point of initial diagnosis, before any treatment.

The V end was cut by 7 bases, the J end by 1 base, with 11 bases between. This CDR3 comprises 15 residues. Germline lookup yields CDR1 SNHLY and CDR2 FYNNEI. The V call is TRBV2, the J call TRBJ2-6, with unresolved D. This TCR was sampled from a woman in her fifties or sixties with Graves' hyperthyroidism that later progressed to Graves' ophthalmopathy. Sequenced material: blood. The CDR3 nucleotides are TGTGCCAGCATAAGTTTCATATCTGGGGCCAACGTCCTGACTTTC. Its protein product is CASISFISGANVLTF. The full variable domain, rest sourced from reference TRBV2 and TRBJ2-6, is EPEVTQTPSHQVTQMGQEVILRCVPISNHLYFYWYRQILGQKVEFLVSFYNNEISEKSEIFDDQFSVERPDGSNFTLKIRSTKLEDSAMYFCASISFISGANVLTFGAGSRLTVL.